The next 6 T cell receptor beta chains were all read from a single sample in a study of beta chain features in type 1 diabetes. The sequenced template was cDNA made from the entire isolated RNA. This table comes from immunoSEQ multiplex PCR, and its TCRdb copy is limited to in-frame clones, with some not included. This repertoire shows under 400,000 clones, roughly 13% found once; its top ten account for 0.015% to 0.02%. Input material: naive CD4+ T cells from blood. Receptors were obtained from a man between 18 and 29 years old in good health.

The chain uses TRBV6-5 and TRBJ2-4; possibly TRBD1 for D (5 bases). The germline V gene has CDR1 MNHEY and CDR2 SVGAGI. This CDR3 region has 14 residues. Deletions cut 6 bases from V and 4 bases from J, with 13 bases between. The CDR3 region is CASSRAAGKNIQYF. In DNA, the CDR3 is TGTGCCAGCAGCCGGGCGGCAGGGAAAAACATTCAGTACTTC.

This clone was seen more than once but under ten times. The gene calls are TRBV25-1 and TRBJ2-7; TRBD2 matches 11 bases. With 6 bases clipped from V and 3 bases from J, the junction kept 10 bases outside the gene matches. CDR1 is MGHDK, CDR2 SYGVNS, per germline. This CDR3 spans 16 amino acids. CDR3 in DNA: TGTGCCAGCAGCCTACTACTAGCGGGGGCATTCTACGAGCAGTACTTC. This gives the protein CASSLLLAGAFYEQYF.

The genes are TRBV5-4 and TRBJ2-7, with 11 positions matching TRBD1. Germline V gene sequence: CDR1 SGHNT, CDR2 YYREEE (reference sequence). This CDR3 has 13 residues. V lost 4 bases, J lost 5 bases, and 2 bases stayed unmatched. The CDR3 protein is CASSLDRGHEQYF. CDR3 DNA sequence: TGTGCCAGCAGCCTGGACAGGGGGCACGAGCAGTACTTC.

This sequence joins TRBV5-1 and TRBJ2-2; perhaps TRBD2 as D (6 bases). This CDR3 region has 15 residues. V was shortened by 2 bases and J by 4 bases, with 12 bases between the two germline ends. The V gene's germline CDR1 is SGHRS and CDR2 YFSETQ. The CDR3 loop is CASSLGTELTGELFF. CDR3 in DNA: TGCGCCAGCAGCTTAGGGACTGAACTCACCGGGGAGCTGTTTTTT. Full variable domain (missing parts from reference TRBV5-1 and TRBJ2-2): KAGVTQTPRYLIKTRGQQVTLSCSPISGHRSVSWYQQTPGQGLQFLFEYFSETQRNKGNFPGRFSGRQFSNSRSEMNVSTLELGDSALYLCASSLGTELTGELFFGEGSRLTVL.

This clone has more than one count but fewer than ten. J is TRBJ1-1 and V is TRBV2; tentative D call: TRBD1 (5 bases). CDR1 is SNHLY and CDR2 is FYNNEI in the germline V gene. Trimming left V 5 bases short and J 3 bases short, with 13 bases between. There are 14 residues in the CDR3. The DNA for the CDR3 is TGTGCCAGCAGTATTCTTCAGGGTTACACTGAAGCTTTCTTT. Translated: CASSILQGYTEAFF. Drawing the rest from reference TRBV2 and TRBJ1-1, the complete variable domain is EPEVTQTPSHQVTQMGQEVILRCVPISNHLYFYWYRQILGQKVEFLVSFYNNEISEKSEIFDDQFSVERPDGSNFTLKIRSTKLEDSAMYFCASSILQGYTEAFFGQGTRLTVV.

This clone was recorded a few times. The CDR3 protein is CASSPRLASQFF. The CDR3 DNA is TGTGCCAGCAGTCCAAGACTAGCTAGCCAGTTCTTC. This chain connects TRBV28 to TRBJ2-1, with 7 bases that match TRBD2. The CDR3 runs to 12 residues. The V segment lost 5 bases and the J segment 13 bases; nucleotides outside the gene matches: 8. Germline values: CDR1 MDHEN, CDR2 SYDVKM.